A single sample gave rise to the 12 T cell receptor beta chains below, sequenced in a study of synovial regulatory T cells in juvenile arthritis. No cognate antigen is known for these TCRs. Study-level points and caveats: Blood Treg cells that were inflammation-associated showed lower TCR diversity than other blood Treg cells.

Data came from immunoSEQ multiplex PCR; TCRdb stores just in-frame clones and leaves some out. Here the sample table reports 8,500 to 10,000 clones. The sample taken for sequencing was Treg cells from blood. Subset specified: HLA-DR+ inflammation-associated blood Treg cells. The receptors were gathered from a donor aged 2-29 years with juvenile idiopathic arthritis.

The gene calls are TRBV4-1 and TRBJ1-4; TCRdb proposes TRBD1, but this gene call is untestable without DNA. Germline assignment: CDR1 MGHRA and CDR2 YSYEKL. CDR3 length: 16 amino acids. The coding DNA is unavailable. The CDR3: CASSQPGQGAGEKLFF.

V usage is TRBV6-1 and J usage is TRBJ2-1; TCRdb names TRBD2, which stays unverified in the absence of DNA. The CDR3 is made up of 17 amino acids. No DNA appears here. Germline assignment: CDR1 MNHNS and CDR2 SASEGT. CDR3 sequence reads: CASSEENLAGGSDEQFF.

The CDR3 is CAISDRGDGYTF. The J gene is TRBJ1-2, the V gene TRBV10-3; TCRdb gives TRBD1 as the D gene, but with no DNA this cannot be confirmed. CDR1 is ENHRY and CDR2 is SYGVKD in the germline V gene. CDR3 length: 12 amino acids. No DNA sequence is on record.

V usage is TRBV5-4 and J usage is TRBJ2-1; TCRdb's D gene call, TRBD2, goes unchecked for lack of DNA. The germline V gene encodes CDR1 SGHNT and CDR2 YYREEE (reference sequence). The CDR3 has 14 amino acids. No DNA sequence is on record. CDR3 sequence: CASASGVSYNEQFF.

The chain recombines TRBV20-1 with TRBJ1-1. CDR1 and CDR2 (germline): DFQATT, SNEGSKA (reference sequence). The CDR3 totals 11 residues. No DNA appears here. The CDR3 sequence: CRGVGDTEAFF.

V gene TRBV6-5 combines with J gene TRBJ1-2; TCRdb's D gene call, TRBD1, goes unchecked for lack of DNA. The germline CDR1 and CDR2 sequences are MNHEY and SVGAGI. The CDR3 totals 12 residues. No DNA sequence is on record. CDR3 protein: CASRQINYGYTF.

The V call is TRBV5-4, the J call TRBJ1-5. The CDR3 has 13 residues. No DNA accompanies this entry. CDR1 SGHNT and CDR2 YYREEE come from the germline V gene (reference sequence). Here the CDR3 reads CASSAGPNQPQHF.

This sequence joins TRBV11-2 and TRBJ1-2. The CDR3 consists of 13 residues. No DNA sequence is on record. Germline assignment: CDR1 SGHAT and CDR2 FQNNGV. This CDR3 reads CASSLDANGGYTF.

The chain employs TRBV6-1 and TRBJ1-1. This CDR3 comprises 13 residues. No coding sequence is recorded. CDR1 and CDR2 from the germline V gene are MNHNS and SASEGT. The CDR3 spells CASSEVWNTEAFF.

The CDR3 sequence is CASSLAVGGGPTDEQFF. The genes are TRBV5-1 and TRBJ2-1; TCRdb indicates TRBD2, and absent DNA this call remains unverified. Germline CDR1 SGHRS, CDR2 YFSETQ. The CDR3 length is 17 residues. The coding DNA is unavailable.

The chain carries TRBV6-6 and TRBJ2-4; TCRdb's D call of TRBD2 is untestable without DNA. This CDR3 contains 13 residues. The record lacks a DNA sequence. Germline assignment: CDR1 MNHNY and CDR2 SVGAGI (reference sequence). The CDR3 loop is CASRSIAKNIQYF.

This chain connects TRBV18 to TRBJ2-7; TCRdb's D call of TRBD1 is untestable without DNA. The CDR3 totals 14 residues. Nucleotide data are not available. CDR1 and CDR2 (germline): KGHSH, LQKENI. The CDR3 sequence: CASSPGTNSYEQYF. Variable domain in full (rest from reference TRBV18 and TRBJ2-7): NAGVMQNPRHLVRRRGQEARLRCSPMKGHSHVYWYRQLPEEGLKFMVYLQKENIIDESGMPKERFSAEFPKEGPSILRIQQVVRGDSAAYFCASSPGTNSYEQYFGPGTRLTVT.